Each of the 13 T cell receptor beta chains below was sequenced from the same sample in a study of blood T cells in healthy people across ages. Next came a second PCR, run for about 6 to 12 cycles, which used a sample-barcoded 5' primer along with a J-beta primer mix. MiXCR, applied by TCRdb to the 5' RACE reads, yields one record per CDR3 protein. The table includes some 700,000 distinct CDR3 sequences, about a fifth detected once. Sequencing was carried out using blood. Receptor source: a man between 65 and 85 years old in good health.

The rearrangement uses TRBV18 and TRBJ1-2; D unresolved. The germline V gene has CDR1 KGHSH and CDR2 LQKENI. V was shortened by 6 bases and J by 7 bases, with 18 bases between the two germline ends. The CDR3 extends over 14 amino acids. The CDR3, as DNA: TGTGCCAGCTCTTCATTGGAGGGTTCTACTGGCTACACCTTC. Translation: CASSSLEGSTGYTF.

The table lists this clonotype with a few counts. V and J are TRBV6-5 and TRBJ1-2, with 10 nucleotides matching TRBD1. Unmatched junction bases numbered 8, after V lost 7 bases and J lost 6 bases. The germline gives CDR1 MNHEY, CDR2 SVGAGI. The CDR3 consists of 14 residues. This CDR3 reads CASTPGQGVNGYTF. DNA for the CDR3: TGTGCCAGCACCCCCGGACAGGGGGTCAATGGCTACACCTTC.

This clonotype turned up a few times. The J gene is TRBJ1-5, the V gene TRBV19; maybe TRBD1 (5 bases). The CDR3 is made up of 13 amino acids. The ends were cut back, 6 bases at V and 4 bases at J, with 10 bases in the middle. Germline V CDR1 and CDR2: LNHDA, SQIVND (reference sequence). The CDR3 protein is CASRTVPNQPQHF. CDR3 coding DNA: TGTGCCAGTAGGACAGTCCCTAATCAGCCCCAGCATTTT.

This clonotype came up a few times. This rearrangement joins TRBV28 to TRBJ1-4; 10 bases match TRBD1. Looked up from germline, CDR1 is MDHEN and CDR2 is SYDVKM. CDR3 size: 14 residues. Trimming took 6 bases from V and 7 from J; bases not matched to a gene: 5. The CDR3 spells CASRRQGAIEKLFF. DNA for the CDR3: TGTGCCAGCAGACGACAGGGGGCGATTGAAAAACTGTTTTTT.

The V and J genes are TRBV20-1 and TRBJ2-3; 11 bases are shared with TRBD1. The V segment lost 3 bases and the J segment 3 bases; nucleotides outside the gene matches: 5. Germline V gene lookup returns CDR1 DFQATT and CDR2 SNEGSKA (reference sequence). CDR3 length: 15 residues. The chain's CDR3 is CSARTGTGGTDTQYF. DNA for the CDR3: TGCAGTGCTAGGACGGGGACAGGGGGTACAGATACGCAGTATTTT.

The CDR3 region has the DNA TGTGCCAGCAGTTACCGGGACAGGTCCTACAATGAGCAGTTCTTC. Amino acids: CASSYRDRSYNEQFF. The chain links TRBV6-5 to TRBJ2-1; 8 nucleotides align to TRBD1. Trimming at V came to 2 bases and at J to 1 base, leaving 1 base not matched to a gene. Germline assignment: CDR1 MNHEY and CDR2 SVGAGI. The CDR3 is 15 residues long.

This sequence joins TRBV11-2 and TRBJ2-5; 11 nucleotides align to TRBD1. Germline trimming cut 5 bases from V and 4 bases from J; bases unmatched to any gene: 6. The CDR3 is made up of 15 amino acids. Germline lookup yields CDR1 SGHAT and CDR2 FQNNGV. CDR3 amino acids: CASSPWTGGAETQYF. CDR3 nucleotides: TGTGCCAGCAGCCCATGGACAGGGGGCGCAGAGACCCAGTACTTC. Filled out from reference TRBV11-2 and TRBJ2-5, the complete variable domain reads EAGVAQSPRYKIIEKRQSVAFWCNPISGHATLYWYQQILGQGPKLLIQFQNNGVVDDSQLPKDRFSAERLKGVDSTLKIQPAKLEDSAVYLCASSPWTGGAETQYFGPGTRLLVL.

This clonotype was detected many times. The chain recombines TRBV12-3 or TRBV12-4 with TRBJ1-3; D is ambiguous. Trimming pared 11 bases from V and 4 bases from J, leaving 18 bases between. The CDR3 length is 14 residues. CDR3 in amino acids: CAGRDVNRGNTIYF. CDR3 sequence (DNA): TGTGCCGGGAGGGATGTCAATCGGGGAAACACCATATATTTT.

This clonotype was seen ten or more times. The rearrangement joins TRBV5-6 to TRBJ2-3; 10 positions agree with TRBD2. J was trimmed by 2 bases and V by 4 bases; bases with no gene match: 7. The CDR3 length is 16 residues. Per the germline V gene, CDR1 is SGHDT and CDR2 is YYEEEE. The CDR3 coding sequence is TGTGCCAGCAGCCGCAGGACTAGCGGCCACACAGATACGCAGTATTTT. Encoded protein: CASSRRTSGHTDTQYF.

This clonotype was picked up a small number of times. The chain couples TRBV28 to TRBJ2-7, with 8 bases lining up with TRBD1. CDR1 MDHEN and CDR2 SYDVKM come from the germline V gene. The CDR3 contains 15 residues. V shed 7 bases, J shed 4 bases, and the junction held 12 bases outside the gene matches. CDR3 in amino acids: CASNIRAGGRYEQYF. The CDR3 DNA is TGTGCCAGCAATATCAGGGCAGGGGGCCGATACGAGCAGTACTTC. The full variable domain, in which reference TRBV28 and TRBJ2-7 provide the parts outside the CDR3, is DVKVTQSSRYLVKRTGEKVFLECVQDMDHENMFWYRQDPGLGLRLIYFSYDVKMKEKGDIPEGYSVSREKKERFSLILESASTNQTSMYLCASNIRAGGRYEQYFGPGTRLTVT.

The DNA for the CDR3 is TGTGCCAGCAATCGACAGGGAGGGATCGGGGAGCTGTTTTTT. Amino acid sequence: CASNRQGGIGELFF. V and J are TRBV6-1 and TRBJ2-2; tentatively, D is TRBD1 or TRBD2 (7 bases each). Germline V lookup: CDR1 MNHNS, CDR2 SASEGT. The length of the CDR3 is 14 residues. Trimming left V 7 bases short and J 7 bases short, with 16 bases between.

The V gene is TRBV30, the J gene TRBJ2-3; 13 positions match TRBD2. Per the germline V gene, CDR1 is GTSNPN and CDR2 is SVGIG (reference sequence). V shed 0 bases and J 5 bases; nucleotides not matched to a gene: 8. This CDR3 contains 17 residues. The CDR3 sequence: CAWSVGGLAGDRDTQYF. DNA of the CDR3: TGTGCCTGGAGTGTAGGCGGACTAGCGGGAGATAGAGATACGCAGTATTTT.

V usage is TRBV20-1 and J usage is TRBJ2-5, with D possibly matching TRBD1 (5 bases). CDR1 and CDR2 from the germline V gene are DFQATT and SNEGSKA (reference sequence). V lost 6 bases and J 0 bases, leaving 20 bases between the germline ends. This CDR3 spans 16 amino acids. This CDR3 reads CSAERQTRLYQETQYF. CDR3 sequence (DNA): TGCAGTGCGGAGAGACAGACACGATTGTACCAAGAGACCCAGTACTTC.